These 14 T cell receptor beta chains were all obtained from the same sample, sequenced in a study of shared clonotypes between healthy human individuals. Data came from immunoSEQ multiplex PCR; TCRdb stores just in-frame clones and leaves some out. The table lists a few million clones, about 92% of them singletons. The sample comprised naive CD4+ T cells sorted from blood. The sample's subset: CD45RA+ positively selected. The receptors stem from a man aged 18 to 29 in good health.

This chain uses TRBV5-4 with TRBJ1-2; D uncertain. Trimming removed 4 bases from V and 4 bases from J, with 14 bases in between. The germline V gene encodes CDR1 SGHNT and CDR2 YYREEE (reference sequence). This CDR3 region has 14 residues. The CDR3 sequence is CASSRPGPIYGYTF. In DNA, the CDR3 is TGTGCCAGCAGCCGACCCGGACCGATCTATGGCTACACCTTC. Together with reference TRBV5-4 and TRBJ1-2, the CDR3 gives the full variable domain: ETGVTQSPTHLIKTRGQQVTLRCSSQSGHNTVSWYQQALGQGPQFIFQYYREEENGRGNFPPRFSGLQFPNYSSELNVNALELDDSALYLCASSRPGPIYGYTFGSGTRLTVV.

The chain links TRBV25-1 to TRBJ2-5, with a tentative D call TRBD1 (5 bases). V dropped 5 bases and J dropped 1 base, with 11 bases sitting between them. This CDR3 comprises 14 residues. Per the germline V gene, CDR1 is MGHDK and CDR2 is SYGVNS. This CDR3 reads CASSKTESQETQYF. CDR3 nucleotides: TGTGCCAGCAGTAAGACAGAATCCCAAGAGACCCAGTACTTC. Complete variable domain (other parts from reference TRBV25-1 and TRBJ2-5): EADIYQTPRYLVIGTGKKITLECSQTMGHDKMYWYQQDPGMELHLIHYSYGVNSTEKGDLSSESTVSRIRTEHFPLTLESARPSHTSQYLCASSKTESQETQYFGPGTRLLVL.

V is TRBV30 and J is TRBJ2-7; TRBD1 might be the D (5 bases). This CDR3 has 13 amino acids. Trimming took off 3 bases at V and 1 base at J, with 10 bases between the two ends. The germline CDR1 and CDR2 sequences are GTSNPN and SVGIG (reference sequence). The CDR3 here is CAWRGLGSYEQYF. The CDR3, as DNA: TGTGCCTGGAGGGGGCTTGGGTCCTACGAGCAGTACTTC.

The rearrangement uses TRBV5-6 and TRBJ1-3; weak D call: TRBD1 (6 bases). From germline, CDR1 is SGHDT and CDR2 YYEEEE. The V end lost 0 bases, the J end lost 3 bases, and 7 bases lay between the germline ends. The CDR3 is 14 amino acids. The DNA of the CDR3 is TGTGCCAGCAGCTTGGAGGGGGTTGGAAACACCATATATTTT. Amino acids: CASSLEGVGNTIYF.

The V gene is TRBV30, the J gene TRBJ2-5; no clear D gene. The CDR3 contains 13 residues. Trimming left V 1 base short and J 5 bases short, with 11 bases between. The V gene's germline CDR1 is GTSNPN and CDR2 SVGIG (reference sequence). The CDR3 DNA is TGTGCCTGGAGTGCAAGTTTAGAGGAGACCCAGTACTTC. This codes for CAWSASLEETQYF.

The sample holds one count of this clone. This chain uses TRBV10-2 with TRBJ2-5, with D perhaps TRBD1 (5 bases). The CDR3 has 15 residues. Between the trimmed V and J ends, which lost 1 base and 4 bases, there was a span of 13 bases. Germline assignment: CDR1 WSHSY and CDR2 SAAADI. The CDR3 nucleotides read TGCGCCAGCAGTGAGTTCGACAGTCGGCCAGAGACCCAGTACTTC. Translation gives CASSEFDSRPETQYF.

CDR3 in amino acids: CASSMSWGQKSYEQYF. CDR3 coding DNA: TGTGCCAGTAGTATGTCGTGGGGACAGAAATCCTACGAGCAGTACTTC. The chain recombines TRBV19 with TRBJ2-7; 7 nucleotides line up with TRBD1. This CDR3 has 16 residues. Germline V CDR1 and CDR2: LNHDA, SQIVND (reference sequence). V was pared by 3 bases and J by 1 base, with 9 bases of the junction left unmatched. Full variable domain (rest looked up from reference TRBV19 and TRBJ2-7): DGGITQSPKYLFRKEGQNVTLSCEQNLNHDAMYWYRQDPGQGLRLIYYSQIVNDFQKGDIAEGYSVSREKKESFPLTVTSAQKNPTAFYLCASSMSWGQKSYEQYFGPGTRLTVT.

The V and J genes are TRBV18 and TRBJ2-3; D might be TRBD2 (6 bases). The V end was cut by 3 bases, the J end by 0 bases, with 10 bases between. The CDR3 sequence is 15 residues long. In germline, CDR1 is KGHSH, CDR2 LQKENI. The chain's CDR3 is CASSPRLGSTDTQYF. CDR3 DNA: TGTGCCAGCTCACCCCGACTAGGGAGCACAGATACGCAGTATTTT.

The rearrangement links TRBV11-2 to TRBJ2-7, with TRBD2 as a possible D gene (6 bases). Trimming shortened V by 6 bases and J by 0 bases, and 15 bases separated the two germline ends. Germline V gene lookup returns CDR1 SGHAT and CDR2 FQNNGV. This CDR3 contains 15 residues. CDR3 nucleotide sequence: TGTGCCAGCAGGGAGCAGGGACTTTCCTCCTACGAGCAGTACTTC. It yields the protein CASREQGLSSYEQYF.

The chain carries TRBV5-1 and TRBJ1-1, with 9 bases that match TRBD1. Looked up from germline, CDR1 is SGHRS and CDR2 is YFSETQ. This CDR3 comprises 16 residues. V lost 6 bases, J lost 0 bases, and 9 bases stayed unmatched. CDR3 sequence: CASTTGDRDVNTEAFF. The DNA for the CDR3 is TGCGCCAGCACGACTGGGGACAGGGACGTGAACACTGAAGCTTTCTTT.

V and J are TRBV19 and TRBJ2-7; D may be TRBD1 (5 bases). The CDR3 is 15 amino acids. Trimming removed 1 base from V and 7 bases from J, with 17 bases in between. CDR1 LNHDA and CDR2 SQIVND come from the germline V gene (reference sequence). The CDR3 protein is CASSIVPGQFVEQYF. As DNA, the CDR3 is TGTGCCAGTAGTATAGTGCCAGGGCAGTTCGTGGAGCAGTACTTC.

In its sample, this clone was seen once. The chain has TRBV18 and TRBJ2-5; 7 bases line up with TRBD1. Germline V lookup: CDR1 KGHSH, CDR2 LQKENI. This CDR3 is built from 14 residues. With 4 bases clipped from V and 0 bases from J, the junction kept 2 bases outside the gene matches. This chain's CDR3 is CASSQGQNQETQYF. The DNA of the CDR3 is TGTGCCAGCTCACAGGGACAGAACCAAGAGACCCAGTACTTC.

This chain uses TRBV11-3 with TRBJ2-1; 11 nucleotides line up with TRBD1. CDR1 is SGHNT and CDR2 is YENEEA in the germline V gene. The CDR3 has 17 amino acids. V dropped 5 bases and J dropped 7; count of bases not matched to a gene: 13. This CDR3 is CASSQRVGQGAGNEQFF. The CDR3 DNA reads as TGTGCCAGCAGCCAGCGTGTCGGACAGGGGGCTGGAAATGAGCAGTTCTTC. The variable domain in full, completed from reference TRBV11-3 and TRBJ2-1, reads EAGVVQSPRYKIIEKKQPVAFWCNPISGHNTLYWYLQNLGQGPELLIRYENEEAVDDSQLPKDRFSAERLKGVDSTLKIQPAELGDSAVYLCASSQRVGQGAGNEQFFGPGTRLTVL.

V usage is TRBV5-8 and J usage is TRBJ1-3; D is perhaps TRBD1 (6 bases). V lost 0 bases, J lost 4 bases, and 14 bases lay in between. Germline V gene lookup returns CDR1 SGHTS and CDR2 YDEGEE. This CDR3 spans 16 amino acids. The CDR3 loop reads CASSLVLGAKGNTIYF. The DNA of the CDR3 is TGTGCCAGCAGCTTGGTTTTGGGGGCAAAAGGAAACACCATATATTTT.